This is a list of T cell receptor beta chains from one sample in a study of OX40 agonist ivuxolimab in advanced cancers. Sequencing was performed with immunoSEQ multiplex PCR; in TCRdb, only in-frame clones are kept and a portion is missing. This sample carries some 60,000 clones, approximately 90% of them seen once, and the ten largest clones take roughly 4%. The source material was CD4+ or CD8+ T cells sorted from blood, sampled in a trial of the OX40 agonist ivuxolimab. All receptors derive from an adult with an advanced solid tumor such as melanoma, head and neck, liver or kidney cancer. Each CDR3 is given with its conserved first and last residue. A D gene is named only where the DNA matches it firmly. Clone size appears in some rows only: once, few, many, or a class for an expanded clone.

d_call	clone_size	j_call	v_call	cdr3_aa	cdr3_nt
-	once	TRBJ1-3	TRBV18	CASSPFQTSGNTIYF	TGTGCCAGCTCACCGTTCCAGACCTCTGGAAACACCATATATTTT
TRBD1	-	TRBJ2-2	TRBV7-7	CASSWGTGTSDTGELFF	TGTGCTAGCAGCTGGGGGACAGGGACTTCGGACACCGGGGAGCTGTTTTTT
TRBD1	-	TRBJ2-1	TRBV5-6	CASSSQGASYNEQFF	TGTGCCAGCAGTTCCCAGGGGGCCTCCTACAATGAGCAGTTCTTC
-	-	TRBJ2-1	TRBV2	CASSEAWQGVEQFF	TGTGCCAGCAGTGAAGCGTGGCAGGGCGTTGAGCAGTTCTTC
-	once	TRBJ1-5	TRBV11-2	CASSLDGVSDQPQHF	TGTGCCAGCAGCTTAGACGGGGTGTCGGATCAGCCCCAGCATTTT
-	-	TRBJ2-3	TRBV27	CASSLRWDSTDTQYF	TGTGCCAGCAGTCTCAGATGGGACAGCACAGATACGCAGTATTTT
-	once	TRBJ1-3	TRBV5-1	CASSEGGSGNTIYF	TGCGCCAGCAGCGAAGGGGGTTCTGGAAACACCATATATTTT
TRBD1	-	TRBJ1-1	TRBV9	CASSIDRGNTEAFF	TGTGCCAGCAGCATCGACAGGGGGAACACTGAAGCTTTCTTT
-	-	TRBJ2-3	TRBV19	CASRNLQLYTDTQYF	TGTGCCAGTAGAAACTTACAGCTTTACACAGATACGCAGTATTTT
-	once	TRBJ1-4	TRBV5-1	CASSSGLGGNEKLFF	TGCGCCAGCAGCTCGGGGCTGGGGGGAAATGAAAAACTGTTTTTT
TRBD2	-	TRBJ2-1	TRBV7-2	CASSLRTSGDNEQFF	TGTGCCAGCAGCTTACGAACTAGCGGGGACAATGAGCAGTTCTTC
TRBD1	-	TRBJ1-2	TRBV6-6	CASSTTGGYGYTF	TGTGCCAGCAGTACGACAGGGGGCTATGGCTACACCTTC
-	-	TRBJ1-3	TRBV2	CASRPDSGNTIYF	TGTGCCAGCAGACCCGACTCTGGAAACACCATATATTTT
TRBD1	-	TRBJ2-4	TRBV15	CATSVDRDRIQYF	TGTGCCACCAGCGTCGACAGGGATCGCATTCAGTACTTC
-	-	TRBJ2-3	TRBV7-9	CASSISSPPTDTQYF	TGTGCCAGCAGCATTAGCAGTCCCCCCACAGATACGCAGTATTTT
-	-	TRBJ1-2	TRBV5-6	CASSLGAGGDGYTF	TGTGCCAGCAGCTTGGGGGCTGGGGGCGATGGCTACACCTTC
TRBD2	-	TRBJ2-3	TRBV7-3	CASSPTRGVSTDTQYF	TGTGCCAGCAGCCCGACCCGGGGGGTTAGCACAGATACGCAGTATTTT
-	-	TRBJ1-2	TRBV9	CASSATYGYTF	TGTGCCAGCAGCGCGACCTATGGCTACACCTTC
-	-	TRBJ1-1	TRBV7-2	CASSLTVMGRYEAFF	TGTGCCAGCAGCTTAACCGTAATGGGCCGCTATGAAGCTTTCTTT
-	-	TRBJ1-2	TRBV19	CASKPSWGTFNYGYTF	TGTGCCAGTAAACCCTCTTGGGGCACCTTCAACTATGGCTACACCTTC